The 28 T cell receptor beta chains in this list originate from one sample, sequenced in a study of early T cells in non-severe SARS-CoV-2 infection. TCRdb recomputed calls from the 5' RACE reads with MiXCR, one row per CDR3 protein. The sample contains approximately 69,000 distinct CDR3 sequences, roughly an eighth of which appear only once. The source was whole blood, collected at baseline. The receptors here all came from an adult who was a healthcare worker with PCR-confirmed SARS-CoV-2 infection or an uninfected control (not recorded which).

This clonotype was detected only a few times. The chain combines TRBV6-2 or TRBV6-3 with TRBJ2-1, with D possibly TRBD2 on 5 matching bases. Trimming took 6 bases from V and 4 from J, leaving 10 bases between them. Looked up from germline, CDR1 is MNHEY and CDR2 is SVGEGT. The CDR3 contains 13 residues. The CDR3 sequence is CASSLGVYNEQFF. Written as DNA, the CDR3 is TGTGCCAGCAGCCTGGGAGTGTACAATGAGCAGTTCTTC.

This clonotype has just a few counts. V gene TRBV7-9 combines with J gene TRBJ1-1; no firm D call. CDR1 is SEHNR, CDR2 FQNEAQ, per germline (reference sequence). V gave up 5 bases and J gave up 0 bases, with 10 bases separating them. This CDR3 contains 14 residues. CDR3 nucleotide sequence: TGTGCCAGCAGCCCCGTGTTGGTGAACACTGAAGCTTTCTTT. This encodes CASSPVLVNTEAFF.

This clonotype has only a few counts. This CDR3 reads CASSLLVETEAFF. Written as DNA, the CDR3 is TGTGCCAGCAGCCTCCTTGTGGAAACTGAAGCTTTCTTT. This chain joins TRBV6-6 and TRBJ1-1; D unclear. The CDR3 is 13 residues long. The ends were cut back, 6 bases at V and 5 bases at J, with 13 bases in the middle. Germline V lookup: CDR1 MNHNY, CDR2 SVGAGI (reference sequence).

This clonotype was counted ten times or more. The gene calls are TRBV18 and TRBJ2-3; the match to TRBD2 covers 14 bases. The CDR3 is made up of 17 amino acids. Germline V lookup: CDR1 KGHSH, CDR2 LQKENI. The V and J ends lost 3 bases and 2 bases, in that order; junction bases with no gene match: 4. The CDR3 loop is CASSPKTSGGVTDTQYF. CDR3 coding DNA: TGTGCCAGCTCACCCAAGACTAGCGGGGGGGTCACAGATACGCAGTATTTT.

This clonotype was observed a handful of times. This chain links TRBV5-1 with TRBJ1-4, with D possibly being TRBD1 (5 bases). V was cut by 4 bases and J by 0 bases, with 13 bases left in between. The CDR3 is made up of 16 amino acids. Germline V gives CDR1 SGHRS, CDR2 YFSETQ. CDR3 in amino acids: CASSAGPIATNEKLFF. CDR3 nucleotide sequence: TGCGCCAGCAGCGCGGGACCGATCGCAACTAATGAAAAACTGTTTTTT. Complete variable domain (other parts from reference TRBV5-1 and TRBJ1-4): KAGVTQTPRYLIKTRGQQVTLSCSPISGHRSVSWYQQTPGQGLQFLFEYFSETQRNKGNFPGRFSGRQFSNSRSEMNVSTLELGDSALYLCASSAGPIATNEKLFFGSGTQLSVL.

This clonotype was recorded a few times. The CDR3: CASSFLADASYEQYF. The CDR3 DNA is TGTGCCAGCAGCTTCTTGGCAGACGCCTCCTACGAGCAGTACTTC. V is TRBV5-6 and J is TRBJ2-7; D remains unclear. The germline gives CDR1 SGHDT, CDR2 YYEEEE. V lost 2 bases, J lost 0 bases, and 12 bases lay in between. This CDR3 has 15 residues.

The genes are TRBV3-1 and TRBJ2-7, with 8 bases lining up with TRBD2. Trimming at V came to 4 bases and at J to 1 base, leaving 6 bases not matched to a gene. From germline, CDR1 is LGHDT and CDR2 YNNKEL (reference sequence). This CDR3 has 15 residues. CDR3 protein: CASSPPGTRSYEQYF. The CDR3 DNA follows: TGTGCCAGCAGCCCCCCCGGGACTAGGTCCTACGAGCAGTACTTC.

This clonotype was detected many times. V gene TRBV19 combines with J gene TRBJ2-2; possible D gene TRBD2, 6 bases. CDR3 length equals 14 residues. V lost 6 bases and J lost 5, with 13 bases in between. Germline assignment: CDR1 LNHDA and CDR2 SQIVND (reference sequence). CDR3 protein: CASRKEGETGELFF. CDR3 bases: TGTGCCAGTAGGAAGGAGGGAGAAACCGGGGAGCTGTTTTTT.

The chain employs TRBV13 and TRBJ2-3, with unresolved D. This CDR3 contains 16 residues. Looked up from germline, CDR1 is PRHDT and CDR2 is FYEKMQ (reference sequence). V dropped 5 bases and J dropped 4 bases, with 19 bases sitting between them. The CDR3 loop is CASSPRELRGADTQYF. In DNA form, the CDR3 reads TGTGCCAGCAGCCCCCGTGAGTTGCGAGGCGCAGATACGCAGTATTTT.

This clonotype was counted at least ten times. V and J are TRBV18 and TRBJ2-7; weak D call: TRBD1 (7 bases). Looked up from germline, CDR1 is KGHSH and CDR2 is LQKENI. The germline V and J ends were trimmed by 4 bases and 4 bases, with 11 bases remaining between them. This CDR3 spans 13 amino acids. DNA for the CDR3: TGTGCCAGCTCACAACAGGGGAGGTACGAGCAGTACTTC. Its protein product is CASSQQGRYEQYF.

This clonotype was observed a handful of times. The CDR3 coding sequence is TGTGCCAGCAGTTACCCGACAGGCGGGGCCTACGAGCAGTACTTC. As protein: CASSYPTGGAYEQYF. The chain joins TRBV6-6 to TRBJ2-7; tentatively, D is TRBD1 or TRBD2 (6 bases each). V lost 2 bases, J lost 2 bases, and 13 bases lay in between. This CDR3 has 15 residues. Germline V gene data show CDR1 as MNHNY and CDR2 as SVGAGI (reference sequence).

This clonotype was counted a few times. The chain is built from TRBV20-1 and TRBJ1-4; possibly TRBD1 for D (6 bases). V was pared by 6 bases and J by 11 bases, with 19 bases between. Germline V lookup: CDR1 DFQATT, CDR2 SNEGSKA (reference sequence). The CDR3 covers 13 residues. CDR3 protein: CSAKQGTQDKLFF. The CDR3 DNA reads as TGCAGTGCAAAACAGGGCACTCAGGATAAACTGTTTTTT.

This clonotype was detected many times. The CDR3 region has the DNA TGTGCCAGCAGCCCCCGAGTAGGACAGGGGGGTGTCGAGCAGTACTTC. Translating gives CASSPRVGQGGVEQYF. The rearrangement joins TRBV11-2 to TRBJ2-7, with 10 bases fitting TRBD1. Unmatched junction bases numbered 13, after V lost 5 bases and J lost 6 bases. CDR1 is SGHAT and CDR2 is FQNNGV in the germline V gene. The CDR3 totals 16 residues. The complete variable domain, with remaining parts taken from reference TRBV11-2 and TRBJ2-7, reads EAGVAQSPRYKIIEKRQSVAFWCNPISGHATLYWYQQILGQGPKLLIQFQNNGVVDDSQLPKDRFSAERLKGVDSTLKIQPAKLEDSAVYLCASSPRVGQGGVEQYFGPGTRLTVT.

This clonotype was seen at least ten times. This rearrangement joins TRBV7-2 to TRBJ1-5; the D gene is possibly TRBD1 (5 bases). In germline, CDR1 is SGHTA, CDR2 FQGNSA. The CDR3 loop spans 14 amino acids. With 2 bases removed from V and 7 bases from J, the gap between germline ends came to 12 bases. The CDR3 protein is CASSLIRGGQPQHF. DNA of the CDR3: TGTGCCAGCAGCTTAATTCGGGGGGGGCAGCCCCAGCATTTT.

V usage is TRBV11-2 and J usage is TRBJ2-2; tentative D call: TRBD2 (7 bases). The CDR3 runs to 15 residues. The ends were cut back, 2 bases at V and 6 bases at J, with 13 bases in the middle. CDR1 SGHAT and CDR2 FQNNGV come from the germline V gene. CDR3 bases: TGTGCCAGCAGCTTAATCGGGGGGCCTCCCGGGGAGCTGTTTTTT. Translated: CASSLIGGPPGELFF.

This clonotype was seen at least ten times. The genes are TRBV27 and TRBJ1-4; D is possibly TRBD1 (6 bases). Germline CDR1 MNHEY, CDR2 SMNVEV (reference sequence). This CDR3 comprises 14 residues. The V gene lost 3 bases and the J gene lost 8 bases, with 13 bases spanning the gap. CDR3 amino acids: CASSFVGAGEKLFF. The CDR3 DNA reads TGTGCCAGCAGTTTCGTGGGGGCTGGGGAAAAACTGTTTTTT.

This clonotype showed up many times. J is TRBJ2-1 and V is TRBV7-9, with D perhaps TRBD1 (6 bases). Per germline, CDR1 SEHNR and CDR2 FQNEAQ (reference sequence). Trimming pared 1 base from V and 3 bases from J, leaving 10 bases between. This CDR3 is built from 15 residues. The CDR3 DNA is TGTGCCAGCAGCTTAGGTTCAGGGGACTACAATGAGCAGTTCTTC. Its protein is CASSLGSGDYNEQFF.

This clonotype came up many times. In DNA, the CDR3 is TGTGCCAGCACCCCGGGCCGCCCCTATGGCTACACCTTC. Its translation: CASTPGRPYGYTF. The V and J genes are TRBV12-3 or TRBV12-4 and TRBJ1-2; no definite D call. V was clipped by 7 bases and J by 4 bases, with 13 bases between them. CDR3 size: 13 residues.

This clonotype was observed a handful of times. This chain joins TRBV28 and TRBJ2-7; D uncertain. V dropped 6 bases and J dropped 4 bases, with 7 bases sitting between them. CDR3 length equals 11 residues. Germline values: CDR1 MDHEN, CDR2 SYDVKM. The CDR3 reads CASSRDYEQYF. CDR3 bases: TGTGCCAGCAGCAGAGATTACGAGCAGTACTTC.

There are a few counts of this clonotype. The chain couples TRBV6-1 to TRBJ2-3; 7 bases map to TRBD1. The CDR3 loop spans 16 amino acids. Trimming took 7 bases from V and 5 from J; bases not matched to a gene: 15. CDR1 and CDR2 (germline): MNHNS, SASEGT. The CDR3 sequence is CASNNRGEGELDTQYF. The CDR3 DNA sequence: TGTGCCAGCAACAACAGGGGCGAGGGGGAACTAGATACGCAGTATTTT.

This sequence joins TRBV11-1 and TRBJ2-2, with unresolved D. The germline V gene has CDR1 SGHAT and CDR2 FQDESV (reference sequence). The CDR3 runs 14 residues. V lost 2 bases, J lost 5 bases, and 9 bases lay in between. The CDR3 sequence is CASSLPEKTGELFF. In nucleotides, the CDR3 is TGTGCCAGCAGCTTACCGGAAAAAACCGGGGAGCTGTTTTTT.

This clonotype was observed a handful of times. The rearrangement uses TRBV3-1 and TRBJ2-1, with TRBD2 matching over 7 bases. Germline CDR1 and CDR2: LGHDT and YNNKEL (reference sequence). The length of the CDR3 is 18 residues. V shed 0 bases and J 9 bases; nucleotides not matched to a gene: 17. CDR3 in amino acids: CASSQDHAGESWWGEQFF. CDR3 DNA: TGTGCCAGCAGCCAAGATCATGCGGGAGAGTCCTGGTGGGGTGAGCAGTTCTTC.

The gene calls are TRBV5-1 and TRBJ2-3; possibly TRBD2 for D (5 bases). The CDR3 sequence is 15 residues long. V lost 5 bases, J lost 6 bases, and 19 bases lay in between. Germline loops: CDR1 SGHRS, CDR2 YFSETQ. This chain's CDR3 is CASRSVSSPGDTQYF. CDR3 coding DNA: TGCGCCAGCAGGTCCGTTTCTTCGCCGGGGGATACGCAGTATTTT.

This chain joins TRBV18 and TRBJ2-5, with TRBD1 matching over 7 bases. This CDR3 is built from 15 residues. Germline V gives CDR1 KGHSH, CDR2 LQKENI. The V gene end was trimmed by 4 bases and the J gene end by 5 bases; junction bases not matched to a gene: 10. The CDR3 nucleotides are TGTGCCAGCTCACGCCAAAGACAGGGTCGTGAGACCCAGTACTTC. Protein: CASSRQRQGRETQYF.

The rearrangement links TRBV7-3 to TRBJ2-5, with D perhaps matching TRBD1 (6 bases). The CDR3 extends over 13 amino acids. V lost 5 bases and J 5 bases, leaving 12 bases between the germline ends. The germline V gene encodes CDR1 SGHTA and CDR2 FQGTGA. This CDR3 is CASSRRQEETQYF. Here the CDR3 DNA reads TGTGCCAGCAGCCGTAGACAGGAGGAGACCCAGTACTTC.

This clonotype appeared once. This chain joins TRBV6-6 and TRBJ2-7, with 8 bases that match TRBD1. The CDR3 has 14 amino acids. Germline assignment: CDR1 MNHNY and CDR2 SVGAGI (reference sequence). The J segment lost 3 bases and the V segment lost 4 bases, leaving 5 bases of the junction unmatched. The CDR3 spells CASSSRDRIYEQYF. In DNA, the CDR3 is TGTGCCAGCAGTTCCCGGGACAGGATCTACGAGCAGTACTTC.

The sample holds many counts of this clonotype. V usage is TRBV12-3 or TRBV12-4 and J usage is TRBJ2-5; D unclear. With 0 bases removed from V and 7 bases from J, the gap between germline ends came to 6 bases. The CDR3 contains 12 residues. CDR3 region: CASSLAIGTQYF. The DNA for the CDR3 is TGTGCCAGCAGTTTAGCAATCGGGACCCAGTACTTC.

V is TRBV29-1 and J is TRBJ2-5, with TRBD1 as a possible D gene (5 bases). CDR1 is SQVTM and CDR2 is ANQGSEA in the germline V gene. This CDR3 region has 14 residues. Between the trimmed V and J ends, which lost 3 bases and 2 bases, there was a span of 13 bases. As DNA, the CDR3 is TGCAGCGTTGAGACCCAGGGTCCTCAAGAGACCCAGTACTTC. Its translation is CSVETQGPQETQYF.